These T cell receptor beta chains were read from a single sample in a study of cytomegalovirus exposure and HLA in healthy donors. Assay: immunoSEQ multiplex PCR; the TCRdb copy retains only in-frame clones and omits some. The sample comprises about 150,000 clones, roughly 80% of which are singletons, and 5.5% to 6% rests with the top ten. Sequencing used PBMCs. These receptors were taken from a man aged 30-40 years in good health and CMV-seropositive. Both conserved end residues are part of each CDR3. The order of the fields is clone size, D gene, J gene, V gene, CDR3 DNA, CDR3 protein. The D gene is left open where the match is weak. Clone size is not always given. Where it is, it says once, few, many or a class for expanded clones.

>few|NA|TRBJ1-1|TRBV11-2
TGTGCCAGCAGCTCGTTTAAGGACATGCATGCTTTCTTT
CASSSFKDMHAFF
>NA|NA|TRBJ1-5|TRBV5-1
TGCGCCAGCAGACAGGATAGCAATCAGCCCCAGCATTTT
CASRQDSNQPQHF
>NA|TRBD1|TRBJ2-2|TRBV5-1
TGCGCCAGCAGCTCGGGACAGAATGGGGTATGGACCGGGGAGCTGTTTTTT
CASSSGQNGVWTGELFF
>once|TRBD2|TRBJ2-7|TRBV4-2
TGTGCCAGCAGCCGGGAGGGACTAGCGGGAAAAAGCTCCTACGAGCAGTACTTC
CASSREGLAGKSSYEQYF
>NA|NA|TRBJ2-7|TRBV29-1
TGCAGCGTTGGGGAGGAAGCCTACGAGCAGTACTTC
CSVGEEAYEQYF
>NA|NA|TRBJ2-1|TRBV7-9
TGTGCCAGCAGCTCAGCTACAGGGTGGGGATACAATGAGCAGTTCTTC
CASSSATGWGYNEQFF
>NA|NA|TRBJ2-7|TRBV30
TGTGCCTGGAGTGAGAGGAACTACGAGCAGTACTTC
CAWSERNYEQYF
>once|TRBD2|TRBJ2-1|TRBV7-2
TGTGCCAGCAGCTTAGTTTCGGGACTAGGTTCTTTTTGGGAGCAGTTCTTC
CASSLVSGLGSFWEQFF
>NA|NA|TRBJ1-6|TRBV4-3
TGCGCCAGCAGCCAGGGCGGGGGAGCCGATAATTCACCCCTCCACTTT
CASSQGGGADNSPLHF
>NA|NA|TRBJ1-1|TRBV5-6
TGTGCCAGCAGAATACAGGTGAACACTGAAGCTTTCTTT
CASRIQVNTEAFF
>once|TRBD1|TRBJ1-2|TRBV6-5
TGTGCCAGCATCACCCGAGGACAGGGCTATGGCTACACCTTC
CASITRGQGYGYTF
>NA|TRBD1|TRBJ2-7|TRBV6-5
TGTGCCAGCAGCGTCGGGACAGGGGTAACCTACGAGCAGTACTTC
CASSVGTGVTYEQYF
>once|NA|TRBJ2-3|TRBV5-6
TGTGCCAGCAGCTTGACAGGGTTCACAGATACGCAGTATTTT
CASSLTGFTDTQYF
>NA|NA|TRBJ2-5|TRBV29-1
TGCAGCACGTGGACAGTCCAAGAGACCCAGTACTTC
CSTWTVQETQYF
>few|NA|TRBJ2-7|TRBV12-5
TGTGCTAGTGGTTTGGTAGACAGTTTGGACGAGCAGTACTTC
CASGLVDSLDEQYF
>NA|NA|TRBJ2-7|TRBV7-8
TGTGCCAGCAGCTTAGTGGGGGGTGACGAGTACTTC
CASSLVGGDEYF
>NA|TRBD1|TRBJ2-2|TRBV28
TGTGCCAGCAGGGGACAGGGGTTCACCGGGGAGCTGTTTTTT
CASRGQGFTGELFF
>NA|TRBD1|TRBJ2-7|TRBV27
TGTGCCAGCAGTTTTAGGGGACAGGCTTCCTACGAGCAGTACTTC
CASSFRGQASYEQYF
>NA|TRBD1|TRBJ1-3|TRBV27
TGTGCCAGCAGTTTATCTTGGGGACAGGCCAATTTAGGGACCATATATTTT
CASSLSWGQANLGTIYF
>NA|TRBD1|TRBJ1-5|TRBV19
TGTGCCAGTAGTCGTGACAGGGATCAGCCCCAGCATTTT
CASSRDRDQPQHF
>few|TRBD1|TRBJ1-1|TRBV14
TGTGCCAGCAGCGGACAGGTCCTTATGAACACTGAAGCTTTCTTT
CASSGQVLMNTEAFF
>NA|TRBD1|TRBJ2-5|TRBV18
TGTGCCAGCTCACCACGGACAGGAAAAGAGACCCAGTACTTC
CASSPRTGKETQYF
>few|TRBD1|TRBJ2-5|TRBV5-4
TGTGCCAGCAGCCCCCACGGGACAGCCACTCAAGAGACCCAGTACTTC
CASSPHGTATQETQYF
>few|TRBD2|TRBJ2-5|TRBV27
TGTGCCAGCAGTTTCAGTAGCGGGAGGGCCCAAGAGACCCAGTACTTC
CASSFSSGRAQETQYF
>NA|NA|TRBJ1-1|TRBV6-5
TGTGCCAGCAGTTACCTCGACAGAGCGGAAGCTTTCTTT
CASSYLDRAEAFF
>NA|NA|TRBJ2-1|TRBV7-9
TGTGCCAGCCGCGGGCTAGCGTGGAATGAGCAGTTCTTC
CASRGLAWNEQFF
>NA|NA|TRBJ2-1|TRBV29-1
TGCAGCGTTCGGGACTTTACCTACAATGAGCAGTTCTTC
CSVRDFTYNEQFF
>NA|TRBD2|TRBJ2-3|TRBV28
TGTGCCAGCAGTTTTAGCGGGGAGTTGCATACGCAGTATTTT
CASSFSGELHTQYF
>NA|NA|TRBJ2-2|TRBV6-5
TGTGCCAGCAGGGGGAGGCTCTTCGGGGAGCTGTTTTTT
CASRGRLFGELFF
>NA|TRBD1|TRBJ2-7|TRBV11-2
TGTGCCAGCAGCTTAGAATGGACAGGCTCCTACGAGCAGTACTTC
CASSLEWTGSYEQYF
>NA|TRBD2|TRBJ2-1|TRBV27
TGTGCCAGCAGGTCCTTAGGCGGGAGGGCGGTTGAGCAGTTCTTC
CASRSLGGRAVEQFF
>NA|TRBD1|TRBJ2-7|TRBV7-6
TGTGCCAGCAGCCCGAGACAGGGCGCCTACGAGCAGTACTTC
CASSPRQGAYEQYF
>NA|NA|TRBJ2-1|TRBV7-2
TGTGCCAGCAGCCCGACAGTCTCCTACAATGAGCAGTTCTTC
CASSPTVSYNEQFF
>NA|TRBD2|TRBJ2-7|TRBV27
TGTGCCAGCAGTTTATTGGGCGGGGGAGTCTACGAGCAGTACTTC
CASSLLGGGVYEQYF
>NA|NA|TRBJ1-2|TRBV4-1
TGCGCCAGCAGCGCGGGGATAGGCTATGGCTACACCTTC
CASSAGIGYGYTF
>NA|NA|TRBJ2-1|TRBV28
TGTGCCAGCAGTTCGAGGGGGACCCGCTCCTACAATGAGCAGTTCTTC
CASSSRGTRSYNEQFF
>NA|NA|TRBJ1-3|TRBV5-1
TGCGCCAGCAGCTTGGAGTACAGAATGCCAGACACCATATATTTT
CASSLEYRMPDTIYF
>NA|NA|TRBJ1-1|TRBV19
TGTGCCACCTCGGGAATGAACACTGAAGCTTTCTTT
CATSGMNTEAFF
>NA|TRBD1|TRBJ2-1|TRBV5-4
TGTGCCAGCAGCTTGGGACAGGGGAGCTACAATGAGCAGTTCTTC
CASSLGQGSYNEQFF
>NA|NA|TRBJ2-2|TRBV5-1
TGCGCCAGCAGCAACGCAACGGGGGCCGGGGAGCTGTTTTTT
CASSNATGAGELFF
>few|TRBD2|TRBJ2-5|TRBV28
TGTGCCAGCAGTTCACTAGCGGGAGGGCTTGGGGAGACCCAGTACTTC
CASSSLAGGLGETQYF
>NA|NA|TRBJ2-7|TRBV18
TGTGCCAGCTCACCACCTGACAGGACCTACGAGCAGTACTTC
CASSPPDRTYEQYF
>NA|TRBD1|TRBJ1-2|TRBV19
TGTGCCAGTACCCCTGGACAGGGAGGGTATGGCTACACCTTC
CASTPGQGGYGYTF
>NA|TRBD1|TRBJ2-5|TRBV18
TGTGCCAGCTCACCACTTTGGACAGGTGGTGAGACCCAGTACTTC
CASSPLWTGGETQYF
>NA|NA|TRBJ1-2|TRBV5-4
TGTGCCAGCAGCTCGGACACGGGCTATGGCTACACCTTC
CASSSDTGYGYTF
>few|NA|TRBJ1-2|TRBV14
TGTGCCAGCAGCCATTTTCCGGTCAACTACTATGGCTACACCTTC
CASSHFPVNYYGYTF
>NA|TRBD2|TRBJ2-1|TRBV27
TGTGCCAGCACCGAGAGGACTAGCGGATACAATGAGCAGTTCTTC
CASTERTSGYNEQFF
>NA|NA|TRBJ2-3|TRBV29-1
TGCAGCGTTGGGACTATTGCAGATACGCAGTATTTT
CSVGTIADTQYF
>NA|NA|TRBJ1-1|TRBV29-1
TGCAGCGTTGCTCTCGCCAGCGCCATGAACACTGAAGCTTTCTTT
CSVALASAMNTEAFF
>NA|NA|TRBJ2-7|TRBV5-1
TGCGCCAGCTTAGGTCAAGGGGCCTACGAGCAGTACTTC
CASLGQGAYEQYF